Listed here is a single TCR beta chain. No antigen is known for it. Nothing much larger sits one base from this clone, and base qualities are not available. Collaborating institutions collected whole blood in K2EDTA tubes following their own protocols. For TCRbeta analysis, collaborator samples were shipped as frozen whole blood, as isolated PBMCs, or as DNA extracted from either sample type. Trimming takes 1 base from V and 5 bases from J, and the germline ends sit 18 bases apart. The CDR3, cysteine through phenylalanine, is 18 amino acids long. The retained sequence is limited to the CDR3, 54 bases, with the frame set at the first base. CDR1 and CDR2 (MNHNS, SASEGT) derive from the germline V gene. These data belong to a study of blood T cell repertoires in COVID-19 (dated by TCRdb to the early 2020s). The study in broad terms: Samples from collaborators originated in the United States, Italy and Spain and spanned both the acute and convalescent phases of COVID-19. The material from the prospective study consisted of cDNA or gDNA derived from T cells, B-cell-depleted T cells, or PBMCs. Subjects who had been exposed to COVID-19, were actively infected with it, or had recovered from it provided the deeply sampled blood TCRbeta repertoires that made up the dataset. The repertoires were released in a freely available public database meant as a resource for research on the immune response to SARS-CoV-2. Samples were obtained from the ongoing ImmuneRACE study (first 160 participants) and from 1,000 to 1,500 subjects provided by 6 global collaborators. A de-identified subject ID, COVID-19 status, age in years and sex were almost always included in the sample metadata. HLA class I and class II types, where available, came from metadata supplied by the sample provider rather than from assay-based typing.

Broad study findings and their caveats: How much clinical and demographic metadata was included differed by source and by participant, and the metadata was provided uncurated.

The immunoSEQ Assay, a bias-controlled multiplex PCR, was used to amplify TCRbeta CDR3 regions from genomic DNA. The authors' analysis ran thus. The number of nucleated cells in each sample was estimated from the amplification of reference gene primers within the assay. To quantify the absolute abundance of each unique TCRbeta CDR3 rearrangement, sequence reads were collapsed and filtered. For each sample, productive Simpson clonality was calculated by taking the square root of Simpson's diversity index across productive rearrangements. TCRdb mirrors the immuneACCESS table, restricted to in-frame sequences. Some clones are absent from its copies; in checked studies, under half trace to an unresolved V gene, and the reason for the others is unknown. That table furnishes V, J and clone size, whereas the DNA furnished D and trimming. Present in this sample are more than 250,000 clones, about 85% of which were seen just once. 3.6% of the sample rests with the top ten.

The TCR was taken from a man aged 18 to 30 with active or convalescent COVID-19. Recombination linked TRBV6-1 to TRBJ1-6, and the D gene may be TRBD1, 5 bases matching. The sample comprised peripheral blood. The CDR3 region has the sequence CASSEVLSGRAHNSPLHF. The nucleotide sequence is given as TGTGCCAGCAGTGAAGTCCTCTCTGGCAGGGCCCATAATTCACCCCTCCACTTT.